Presented here are 24 T cell receptor beta chains from one specimen sequenced in a study of CD8 T cells in ankylosing spondylitis. TCRdb reprocessed the 5' RACE reads via MiXCR and lists one record per CDR3 protein. The sample contains 150,000 to 200,000 distinct CDR3 sequences, 10% to 15% of which appear only once. Sequences were obtained from blood, either unsorted or a sorted T cell fraction (not recorded which). Every receptor here comes from a female donor with ankylosing spondylitis or in good health (not recorded which).

This chain uses TRBV27 with TRBJ1-1; 8 bases are a match to TRBD1. J gave up 0 bases and V 1 base, and 10 bases lay outside the gene matches. The CDR3 sequence is 18 residues long. The germline CDR1 and CDR2 sequences are MNHEY and SMNVEV (reference sequence). Here the CDR3 reads CASSLYPGTGRMNTEAFF. The CDR3 nucleotides read TGTGCCAGCAGTTTATACCCCGGGACAGGTCGAATGAACACTGAAGCTTTCTTT.

This clonotype was seen many times. The chain recombines TRBV20-1 with TRBJ2-1; 9 nucleotides line up with TRBD1. There are 16 residues in the CDR3. V lost 0 bases and J lost 4; bases outside the gene matches: 7. CDR1 and CDR2 from the germline V gene are DFQATT and SNEGSKA (reference sequence). The CDR3 sequence: CSARDRRTGDYNEQFF. CDR3 DNA sequence: TGCAGTGCTAGAGATCGCAGGACAGGGGATTACAATGAGCAGTTCTTC.

At least ten counts were recorded for this clonotype. J is TRBJ2-7 and V is TRBV28; 7 bases align to TRBD2. CDR1 MDHEN and CDR2 SYDVKM come from the germline V gene. Losses at the gene ends were 6 bases for V and 2 bases for J; bases not matched to a gene: 13. This CDR3 comprises 16 residues. For the CDR3, the DNA is TGTGCCAGCAGCCCCCCTGGGCTAGCGGATACCTACGAGCAGTACTTC. Translated, it gives CASSPPGLADTYEQYF.

This clonotype was seen at least ten times. The rearrangement links TRBV11-2 to TRBJ1-2; the D gene is possibly TRBD1 (6 bases). The CDR3 has 14 amino acids. Trimming stripped 3 bases from V and 4 bases from J, with 12 bases between. The germline V gene encodes CDR1 SGHAT and CDR2 FQNNGV. For the CDR3, the DNA is TGTGCCAGCAGCTTCGGGGGGGCGGTCTATGGCTACACCTTC. This sequence encodes CASSFGGAVYGYTF.

This clonotype was seen at least ten times. The rearrangement uses TRBV3-1 and TRBJ2-1; 9 bases map to TRBD2. The CDR3 is 14 amino acids. Trimming took 4 bases from V and 8 from J; bases not matched to a gene: 6. CDR1 is LGHDT and CDR2 is YNNKEL in the germline V gene (reference sequence). The CDR3 sequence: CASSRAGGIDEQFF. Written as DNA, the CDR3 is TGTGCCAGCAGCCGAGCGGGAGGTATAGATGAGCAGTTCTTC.

This clonotype occurred many times. The J gene is TRBJ1-5, the V gene TRBV7-9, with a tentative D call TRBD1 (6 bases). There are 16 residues in the CDR3. The V gene lost 4 bases and the J gene lost 1 base, with 14 bases spanning the gap. Germline CDR1 and CDR2: SEHNR and FQNEAQ (reference sequence). CDR3 protein: CASSSGGGWSNQPQHF. Written as DNA, the CDR3 is TGTGCCAGCAGCTCTGGGGGGGGCTGGAGCAATCAGCCCCAGCATTTT.

In its sample, this clonotype was seen a few times. The gene calls are TRBV5-1 and TRBJ2-7; D not certain. V lost 4 bases to trimming and J lost 0 bases, with 11 bases between them. The length of the CDR3 is 14 residues. Germline CDR1 SGHRS, CDR2 YFSETQ. CDR3: CASSLYSSSYEQYF. In DNA form, the CDR3 reads TGCGCCAGCAGCCTCTACTCGAGCTCCTACGAGCAGTACTTC.

This clonotype has at least ten counts. The chain recombines TRBV4-1 with TRBJ2-3; 11 bases fit TRBD1. The CDR3 totals 15 residues. Per the germline V gene, CDR1 is MGHRA and CDR2 is YSYEKL. J gave up 6 bases and V 4 bases, and 6 bases lay outside the gene matches. In DNA, the CDR3 is TGCGCCAGCAGCCCGATGGACAGGGGGCGGGATACGCAGTATTTT. Protein product: CASSPMDRGRDTQYF.

The chain is built from TRBV4-3 and TRBJ1-5; D is ambiguous. V dropped 0 bases and J dropped 0 bases, with 6 bases sitting between them. The CDR3 loop spans 15 amino acids. Germline-derived CDR1 and CDR2 are LGHNA and YSLEER. The CDR3 bases are TGCGCCAGCAGCCAAGATCTGAATAGCAATCAGCCCCAGCATTTT. It encodes CASSQDLNSNQPQHF.

This clonotype was picked up a small number of times. This chain uses TRBV12-3 or TRBV12-4 with TRBJ2-1, with TRBD2 matching 7 bases. This CDR3 comprises 17 residues. V lost 5 bases and J lost 1; bases outside the gene matches: 11. In DNA form, the CDR3 reads TGTGCCAGCAGTACCCGGCCCCCGCGGGGGTCCTACAATGAGCAGTTCTTC. The encoded protein is CASSTRPPRGSYNEQFF.

This clonotype occurred many times. CDR3 coding DNA: TGTGCCAGTAGTATAGACAGCGGTAACTACGAGCAGTACTTC. Residues: CASSIDSGNYEQYF. V usage is TRBV19 and J usage is TRBJ2-7; D is possibly TRBD2 (5 bases). This CDR3 is built from 14 residues. Germline-derived CDR1 and CDR2 are LNHDA and SQIVND (reference sequence). The V end lost 0 bases, the J end lost 3 bases, and 9 bases lay between the germline ends.

As for this clonotype: A much larger clone differs from this one at a single base, so this may be a read error. The V gene is TRBV12-3 or TRBV12-4, the J gene TRBJ2-1, with unresolved D. CDR3 length: 12 amino acids. V shed 3 bases and J shed 6 bases, with 6 bases lying between them. The CDR3 spells CASSFLINEQFF. CDR3 coding DNA: TGTGCCAGCAGTTTTTTGATCAATGAGCAGTTCTTC.

The sample holds many counts of this clonotype. The chain recombines TRBV5-1 with TRBJ2-7, with D perhaps given as TRBD1 or TRBD2 (6 bases each). V lost 4 bases to trimming and J lost 4 bases, with 18 bases between them. From germline, CDR1 is SGHRS and CDR2 YFSETQ. The CDR3 is made up of 15 amino acids. This CDR3 reads CASSHPSGGLYEQYF. The CDR3 coding sequence is TGCGCCAGCAGCCACCCCAGTGGGGGGCTTTACGAGCAGTACTTC.

This clonotype has a handful of counts. The chain links TRBV5-5 to TRBJ2-6; D unresolved. CDR1 and CDR2 (germline): SGHKS, YYEKEE (reference sequence). The CDR3 has 15 amino acids. Between the trimmed V and J ends, which lost 5 bases and 1 base, there was a span of 10 bases. The CDR3 DNA sequence: TGTGCCAGCAGTTTACGGTTGTCTGGGGCCAACGTCCTGACTTTC. Amino acid sequence: CASSLRLSGANVLTF. Full variable domain (remainder filled in from reference TRBV5-5 and TRBJ2-6): DAGVTQSPTHLIKTRGQQVTLRCSPISGHKSVSWYQQVLGQGPQFIFQYYEKEERGRGNFPDRFSARQFPNYSSELNVNALLLGDSALYLCASSLRLSGANVLTFGAGSRLTVL.

The gene calls are TRBV18 and TRBJ2-3; 7 positions agree with TRBD1. The CDR3 is 17 residues long. The germline V gene encodes CDR1 KGHSH and CDR2 LQKENI. V was pared by 2 bases and J by 0 bases, with 8 bases of the junction left unmatched. Here the CDR3 reads CASSPAQTGWSTDTQYF. In nucleotides, the CDR3 is TGTGCCAGCTCACCAGCCCAGACAGGGTGGAGCACAGATACGCAGTATTTT.

The rearrangement joins TRBV15 to TRBJ1-1, with TRBD1 as a possible D gene (6 bases). The CDR3 consists of 19 residues. CDR1 is LNHNV, CDR2 YYDKDF, per germline (reference sequence). Trimming took off 2 bases at V and 1 base at J, with 23 bases between the two ends. The CDR3, as DNA: TGTGCCACCAGCAGACTTTCTCGGGGCCTACGGACAGAGAACACTGAAGCTTTCTTT. Its translation: CATSRLSRGLRTENTEAFF. The whole variable domain, filled in from reference TRBV15 and TRBJ1-1, reads DAMVIQNPRYQVTQFGKPVTLSCSQTLNHNVMYWYQQKSSQAPKLLFHYYDKDFNNEADTPDNFQSRRPNTSFCFLDIRSPGLGDTAMYLCATSRLSRGLRTENTEAFFGQGTRLTVV.

This clonotype was detected ten times or more. V is TRBV4-3 and J is TRBJ2-7; the D gene is possibly TRBD2 (6 bases). This CDR3 spans 16 amino acids. Germline V gives CDR1 LGHNA, CDR2 YSLEER. With 4 bases removed from V and 1 base from J, the gap between germline ends came to 17 bases. This CDR3 reads CASSPSLAVTSYEQYF. CDR3 nucleotides: TGCGCCAGCAGCCCATCCTTAGCGGTAACTTCCTACGAGCAGTACTTC.

Note on this clonotype: Given a much more abundant clone one base away, this may be a read error. The V gene is TRBV28, the J gene TRBJ2-2; no definite D call. Trimming cost V 3 bases and J 7 bases, with 9 bases left between them. The CDR3 is 13 residues long. Germline V gene sequence: CDR1 MDHEN, CDR2 SYDVKM. The CDR3 DNA reads as TGTGCCAGCAGTTTCAGGAACCTCGGGGAGCTGTTTTTT. As protein: CASSFRNLGELFF. Full variable domain (missing parts from reference TRBV28 and TRBJ2-2): DVKVTQSSRYLVKRTGEKVFLECVQDMDHENMFWYRQDPGLGLRLIYFSYDVKMKEKGDIPEGYSVSREKKERFSLILESASTNQTSMYLCASSFRNLGELFFGEGSRLTVL.

This clonotype occurred many times. J is TRBJ2-7 and V is TRBV20-1; TRBD1 aligns across 7 bases. V trimming: 1 base; J trimming: 7 bases; junction bases outside the gene matches: 4. Germline loops: CDR1 DFQATT, CDR2 SNEGSKA (reference sequence). The CDR3 length is 12 residues. This CDR3 reads CSARVAQGEQYF. The DNA for the CDR3 is TGCAGTGCTAGAGTTGCACAGGGGGAGCAGTACTTC.

This clonotype was seen at least ten times. The J gene is TRBJ1-2, the V gene TRBV7-2, with unresolved D. The CDR3 contains 14 residues. Germline loops: CDR1 SGHTA, CDR2 FQGNSA. V lost 6 bases to trimming and J lost 2 bases, with 13 bases between them. The CDR3 region has the DNA TGTGCCAGCAGATCCAACCCGGAGAACTATGGCTACACCTTC. Its translation: CASRSNPENYGYTF. Based on the CDR3 plus reference TRBV7-2 and TRBJ1-2, the full variable domain is GAGVSQSPSNKVTEKGKDVELRCDPISGHTALYWYRQSLGQGLEFLIYFQGNSAPDKSGLPSDRFSAERTGGSVSTLTIQRTQQEDSAVYLCASRSNPENYGYTFGSGTRLTVV.

This clonotype was detected many times. This rearrangement joins TRBV5-1 to TRBJ2-1, with 11 nucleotides matching TRBD2. Losses at the gene ends were 5 bases for V and 5 bases for J; bases not matched to a gene: 6. CDR1 and CDR2 from the germline V gene are SGHRS and YFSETQ. The CDR3 is made up of 15 amino acids. The CDR3: CASRVAGGGHNEQFF. The CDR3 DNA follows: TGCGCCAGCAGGGTAGCGGGAGGGGGACACAATGAGCAGTTCTTC.

This clonotype was counted many times. The chain joins TRBV5-4 to TRBJ2-1, with 10 bases aligning to TRBD1. J was trimmed by 3 bases and V by 3 bases; bases with no gene match: 3. The CDR3 sequence is 15 residues long. CDR1 SGHNT and CDR2 YYREEE come from the germline V gene (reference sequence). The CDR3 sequence is CASSSGQGVYNEQFF. The CDR3 DNA is TGTGCCAGCAGCTCAGGACAGGGGGTCTACAATGAGCAGTTCTTC.

This clonotype came up many times. The chain employs TRBV19 and TRBJ2-1, with 8 bases identical to TRBD2. CDR1 LNHDA and CDR2 SQIVND come from the germline V gene (reference sequence). CDR3 size: 12 residues. The ends lost 6 bases at V and 7 bases at J; junction bases unmatched: 2. CDR3 region: CASSPGGNEQFF. CDR3 bases: TGTGCCAGTAGCCCGGGGGGGAATGAGCAGTTCTTC.

The V and J genes are TRBV6-4 and TRBJ2-3; D is unresolved. Germline V gene lookup returns CDR1 MRHNA and CDR2 SNTAGT. V gave up 3 bases and J gave up 2 bases, with 6 bases separating them. This CDR3 comprises 13 residues. DNA for the CDR3: TGTGCCAGCAGTGAGCGGTCCACAGATACGCAGTATTTT. It translates to CASSERSTDTQYF.